The rows below give T cell receptor beta chains drawn from one sample of a study of PD-L1 blockade in urothelial cancer. Some clones are missing from TCRdb's copy, which holds only in-frame ones; the method was immunoSEQ multiplex PCR. The sample lists 85,000 to 100,000 clones, around 86% seen once, with 2% to 2.5% in the top ten. The source material was PBMCs, sampled around atezolizumab (anti-PD-L1) treatment. The receptors stem from a man aged 55 to 69 with urothelial cancer. Both conserved end residues are part of each CDR3. Fields, in order: J gene, clone size, D gene, V gene, CDR3 DNA, CDR3 protein. D genes are given only for firm matches. Some rows have no size entry. The others give once, few or many, or a class for an expanded clone.

J: TRBJ2-7
size: .
D: .
V: TRBV15
DNA: TGTGCCACCAGCAGAGACATGGGAGCCTCATCCTACGAGCAGTACTTC
CDR3: CATSRDMGASSYEQYF

J: TRBJ2-3
size: .
D: TRBD2
V: TRBV19
DNA: TGTGCCAGTAGTATTACCCTAGCGGGAAGCACAGATACGCAGTATTTT
CDR3: CASSITLAGSTDTQYF

J: TRBJ2-7
size: few
D: TRBD2
V: TRBV10-1
DNA: TGCGCCAGCAGTGATGGACTAGCGACCGCCTACGAGCAGTACTTC
CDR3: CASSDGLATAYEQYF

J: TRBJ2-2
size: .
D: TRBD1
V: TRBV10-1
DNA: TGCGCCAGCAGTCCGGGACAGGGTTGGACCGGGGAGCTGTTTTTT
CDR3: CASSPGQGWTGELFF

J: TRBJ2-1
size: .
D: .
V: TRBV5-1
DNA: TGCGCCAGCAGCTTGGGGCCAACAAATGAGCAGTTCTTC
CDR3: CASSLGPTNEQFF

J: TRBJ2-5
size: .
D: TRBD1
V: TRBV7-9
DNA: TGTGCCAGCAGCAACGACAGGGCTCAAGAGACCCAGTACTTC
CDR3: CASSNDRAQETQYF

J: TRBJ2-5
size: .
D: .
V: TRBV4-1
DNA: TGCGCCAGCAGCCAAGATCTGGCAGGGCAAGAGACCCAGTACTTC
CDR3: CASSQDLAGQETQYF

J: TRBJ2-6
size: .
D: .
V: TRBV27
DNA: TGTGCCAGCAGTACTTCAGGGGGGGCCAACGTCCTGACTTTC
CDR3: CASSTSGGANVLTF

J: TRBJ1-5
size: .
D: .
V: TRBV28
DNA: TGTGCAGGCGGAGGGGCCAACCTTAGCAATCAGCCCCAGCATTTT
CDR3: CAGGGANLSNQPQHF

J: TRBJ2-1
size: .
D: .
V: TRBV7-9
DNA: TGTGCCAGCAGCTTAAATTTCCGGGCGGGTGAGCAGTTCTTC
CDR3: CASSLNFRAGEQFF

J: TRBJ2-3
size: .
D: TRBD2
V: TRBV6-4
DNA: TGTGCCAGCAGTGAGGCGGGGGGGCGCCCCGGCACAGATACGCAGTATTTT
CDR3: CASSEAGGRPGTDTQYF